These 26 T cell receptor beta chains came from one sample sequenced in a study of Graves' ophthalmopathy and Graves' hyperthyroidism. The authors amplified TCR beta CDR3 regions, and they did so from RNA transcripts for repertoire sequencing. An initial RT-PCR round employing HTBI primers preceded a second-round multiplex PCR. TCRdb itself ran the multiplex PCR reads through MiXCR, one entry per CDR3 protein. The repertoire has around 670,000 distinct CDR3 sequences, 35% to 50% of them found once; the top ten carry around 40%. The sequencing sample was made of peripheral blood. These TCRs come from an adult man with Graves' ophthalmopathy.

A remark on this clonotype: A much larger clone lies one base from this, so it may be a read error. The chain is built from TRBV5-4 and TRBJ1-1; no reliable D call. The CDR3 spans 13 residues. Between the trimmed V and J ends, which lost 5 bases and 6 bases, there was a span of 14 bases. Per the germline V gene, CDR1 is SGHNT and CDR2 is YYREEE (reference sequence). CDR3 sequence: CASSSAPRAEAFF. The DNA of the CDR3 is TGTGCCAGCAGTTCGGCCCCGCGGGCTGAAGCTTTCTTT.

The chain couples TRBV20-1 to TRBJ1-5; 7 bases agree with TRBD1. J lost 1 base, V lost 3 bases, and 3 bases had no gene match. The CDR3 consists of 14 residues. CDR1 and CDR2 (germline): DFQATT, SNEGSKA (reference sequence). CDR3 coding DNA: TGCAGTGCTAGGACAGGGAAAAGCAATCAGCCCCAGCATTTT. Translating gives CSARTGKSNQPQHF.

The chain recombines TRBV5-4 with TRBJ2-7; 7 bases line up with TRBD1. CDR3 length equals 16 residues. The germline gives CDR1 SGHNT, CDR2 YYREEE (reference sequence). V shed 0 bases, J shed 5 bases, and the junction held 11 bases outside the gene matches. DNA for the CDR3: TGTGCCAGCAGCTTGGCCCTCGGAGACAGGGACCACGAGCAGTACTTC. This encodes CASSLALGDRDHEQYF.

This chain joins TRBV19 and TRBJ1-1; D possibly corresponds to TRBD1 (6 bases). Deletions cut 2 bases from V and 1 base from J, with 11 bases between. Germline CDR1 and CDR2: LNHDA and SQIVND (reference sequence). This CDR3 spans 15 amino acids. CDR3 in amino acids: CASSIWEGENTEAFF. The DNA of the CDR3 is TGTGCCAGTAGTATATGGGAGGGGGAGAACACTGAAGCTTTCTTT.

This chain uses TRBV2 with TRBJ2-7, with TRBD2 matching over 10 bases. J lost 0 bases, V lost 3 bases, and 11 bases had no gene match. CDR3 length equals 18 residues. Germline values: CDR1 SNHLY, CDR2 FYNNEI. The CDR3 region has the DNA TGTGCCAGCAGTGACGATGACCTAGCGGGAGTAAGCTCCTACGAGCAGTACTTC. As protein: CASSDDDLAGVSSYEQYF.

This clonotype was recorded many times. This chain uses TRBV10-3 with TRBJ2-7; the match to TRBD1 covers 7 bases. Germline V CDR1 and CDR2: ENHRY, SYGVKD. CDR3 length: 15 residues. V lost 4 bases to trimming and J lost 1 base; unmatched junction nucleotides: 7. CDR3 protein: CAISGDQDRSYEQYF. CDR3 in DNA: TGTGCCATCAGTGGGGATCAGGACAGGTCCTACGAGCAGTACTTC.

V gene TRBV6-6 combines with J gene TRBJ1-2; possibly TRBD1 for D (6 bases). The V and J ends lost 2 bases and 4 bases respectively, with 14 bases between them. Germline lookup yields CDR1 MNHNY and CDR2 SVGAGI (reference sequence). The length of the CDR3 is 15 residues. CDR3 sequence (DNA): TGTGCCAGCAGTTACCCACAGGGAGGAGGCTATGGCTACACCTTC. Translating it yields CASSYPQGGGYGYTF.

The genes are TRBV9 and TRBJ2-6, with D possibly being TRBD2 (5 bases). Between the trimmed V and J ends, which lost 4 bases and 0 bases, there was a span of 11 bases. The germline V gene encodes CDR1 SGDLS and CDR2 YYNGEE. This CDR3 is built from 16 residues. The chain's CDR3 is CASSLERHSGANVLTF. DNA for the CDR3: TGTGCCAGCAGCTTGGAGCGGCACTCTGGGGCCAACGTCCTGACTTTC.

The gene calls are TRBV29-1 and TRBJ2-2, with D perhaps matching TRBD1 or TRBD2 (5 bases each). The CDR3 has 11 amino acids. With 6 bases removed from V and 6 bases from J, the gap between germline ends came to 8 bases. Looked up from germline, CDR1 is SQVTM and CDR2 is ANQGSEA. CDR3 in amino acids: CSVEGSGELFF. The CDR3 nucleotides read TGCAGCGTCGAGGGGTCCGGGGAGCTGTTTTTT.

CDR3 region: CASSLSGLRYEQYF. CDR3 nucleotides: TGTGCCAGCAGTTTATCAGGGTTGCGTTACGAGCAGTACTTC. This sequence joins TRBV12-3 or TRBV12-4 and TRBJ2-7; D is possibly TRBD1 (5 bases). The CDR3 has 14 amino acids. The germline V and J ends were trimmed by 2 bases and 4 bases, with 12 bases remaining between them.

This clonotype was seen at least ten times. The chain recombines TRBV29-1 with TRBJ2-7; D is unclear. The CDR3 consists of 15 residues. CDR1 SQVTM and CDR2 ANQGSEA come from the germline V gene. V lost 1 base and J lost 0, with 13 bases in between. CDR3 bases: TGCAGCGTTGAAGGCAGCAGTCTTTTCTCCTACGAGCAGTACTTC. This gives the protein CSVEGSSLFSYEQYF.

About this clonotype itself: A much larger clone is a single base away; this may be a read error. This rearrangement joins TRBV20-1 to TRBJ2-7; 8 bases are a match to TRBD2. Germline values: CDR1 DFQATT, CDR2 SNEGSKA (reference sequence). This CDR3 has 13 amino acids. CDR3 residues: CGASPGGEYEQYF. CDR3 DNA sequence: TGCGGTGCTAGTCCCGGGGGGGAATACGAGCAGTACTTC.

This clonotype was observed a handful of times. The V gene is TRBV30, the J gene TRBJ1-6; tentatively, D is TRBD1 (5 bases). V lost 1 base to trimming and J lost 10 bases, with 11 bases between them. Germline CDR1 GTSNPN, CDR2 SVGIG (reference sequence). This CDR3 region has 13 residues. The chain's CDR3 is CAWSAGLESPLHF. The CDR3 nucleotides are TGTGCCTGGAGTGCAGGGTTGGAATCACCCCTCCACTTT. Full variable domain (rest looked up from reference TRBV30 and TRBJ1-6): SQTIHQWPATLVQPVGSPLSLECTVEGTSNPNLYWYRQAAGRGLQLLFYSVGIGQISSEVPQNLSASRPQDRQFILSSKKLLLSDSGFYLCAWSAGLESPLHFGNGTRLTVT.

This clonotype has more than one count but fewer than ten. The DNA for the CDR3 is TGTGCCAGCAGCTTAGGCTTCCAGGGGACGAATAATGAAAAACTGTTTTTT. Its translation: CASSLGFQGTNNEKLFF. The chain has TRBV7-9 and TRBJ1-4; TRBD1 might be the D (6 bases). Trimming left V 1 base short and J 4 bases short, with 16 bases between. The CDR3 is 17 amino acids. CDR1 SEHNR and CDR2 FQNEAQ come from the germline V gene (reference sequence).

This sequence joins TRBV7-9 and TRBJ1-3; 8 bases line up with TRBD1. Germline CDR1 and CDR2: SEHNR and FQNEAQ (reference sequence). The CDR3 extends over 14 amino acids. The J segment lost 2 bases and the V segment lost 4 bases, leaving 1 base of the junction unmatched. In DNA, the CDR3 is TGTGCCAGCAGCTACAGGGGGGCTGGAAACACCATATATTTT. This translates into CASSYRGAGNTIYF.

This clonotype was seen more than once but under ten times. The chain couples TRBV6-5 to TRBJ2-5; unclear D gene. There are 14 residues in the CDR3. V lost 6 bases and J 2 bases, leaving 13 bases between the germline ends. CDR1 is MNHEY and CDR2 is SVGAGI in the germline V gene. The CDR3 here is CASRAPAEQETQYF. CDR3 in DNA: TGTGCCAGCAGGGCCCCGGCAGAGCAAGAGACCCAGTACTTC.

The chain recombines TRBV20-1 with TRBJ2-7, with D possibly TRBD1 on 7 matching bases. The V end lost 5 bases, the J end lost 4 bases, and 21 bases lay between the germline ends. The CDR3 length is 15 residues. Per the germline V gene, CDR1 is DFQATT and CDR2 is SNEGSKA (reference sequence). In DNA, the CDR3 is TGCAGTGCTCAGACAGGGAGGACACCTTCATACGAGCAGTACTTC. It yields the protein CSAQTGRTPSYEQYF.

This clonotype was observed a few times. The V call is TRBV5-1, the J call TRBJ2-3; D uncertain. Germline CDR1 and CDR2: SGHRS and YFSETQ. The CDR3 runs to 12 residues. Trimming removed 6 bases at V and 2 bases at J, with 7 bases between. Here the CDR3 reads CASNSYTDTQYF. In DNA, the CDR3 is TGCGCCAGCAACTCATACACAGATACGCAGTATTTT.

This clonotype was picked up a small number of times. The chain recombines TRBV24-1 with TRBJ2-5; 12 bases fit TRBD2. Germline V lookup: CDR1 KGHDR, CDR2 SFDVKD. V shed 4 bases and J 2 bases; nucleotides not matched to a gene: 4. The CDR3 totals 16 residues. The CDR3 DNA reads as TGTGCCACCAGTGACACTAGCGGGGGGAAACAAGAGACCCAGTACTTC. This codes for CATSDTSGGKQETQYF.

Comments on this clonotype: This sequence may be a read error, since a much larger clone differs from it by one base. This chain links TRBV11-1 with TRBJ1-2; D not certain. CDR1 SGHAT and CDR2 FQDESV come from the germline V gene (reference sequence). The CDR3 length is 13 residues. V was pared by 0 bases and J by 6 bases, with 8 bases between. In nucleotides, the CDR3 is TGTGCCAGCAGCTTAGCAGGGTTGGATGGCTACACCTTC. Protein: CASSLAGLDGYTF.

The chain recombines TRBV7-9 with TRBJ2-7, with D unclear. This CDR3 has 13 residues. The germline gives CDR1 SEHNR, CDR2 FQNEAQ (reference sequence). V was clipped by 6 bases and J by 0 bases, with 9 bases between them. The CDR3 coding sequence is TGTGCCAGCAGGTCGTGGACCTCCTACGAGCAGTACTTC. Its protein product is CASRSWTSYEQYF.

Only a few counts were recorded for this clonotype. J is TRBJ1-1 and V is TRBV7-9, with TRBD1 as a possible D gene (5 bases). The ends were cut back, 5 bases at V and 7 bases at J, with 23 bases in the middle. Germline V lookup: CDR1 SEHNR, CDR2 FQNEAQ (reference sequence). The length of the CDR3 is 16 residues. CDR3 DNA: TGTGCCAGCAGCCCTCCCGGGACTCACAAAGGGGATGAAGCTTTCTTT. Protein: CASSPPGTHKGDEAFF.

This clonotype was seen repeatedly, ten times or more. The gene calls are TRBV12-3 or TRBV12-4 and TRBJ1-2, with 9 nucleotides matching TRBD1. V was clipped by 10 bases and J by 7 bases; unmatched bases: 7. The CDR3 consists of 12 residues. This CDR3 is CATQQGAVGYTF. The DNA of the CDR3 is TGTGCCACCCAACAGGGGGCGGTTGGCTACACCTTC.

Many counts were recorded for this clonotype. V gene TRBV7-9 combines with J gene TRBJ2-5, with 11 bases that match TRBD1. Trimming removed 1 base from V and 6 bases from J; junction bases left unmatched: 7. There are 16 residues in the CDR3. Per the germline V gene, CDR1 is SEHNR and CDR2 is FQNEAQ (reference sequence). This CDR3 reads CASSLGTGQGAKTQYF. The CDR3 nucleotides read TGTGCCAGCAGCTTAGGCACTGGACAGGGGGCAAAGACCCAGTACTTC.

Notes on this clonotype: One junction end disagrees with the germline gene, perhaps due to a read error. The chain recombines TRBV24-1 with TRBJ1-5; 7 positions match TRBD1. This CDR3 has 15 residues. CDR1 is KGHDR, CDR2 SFDVKD, per germline. CDR3 DNA: TGTGCCAGCAGTGCCCGCCTGACAGGGCTCCAGCCCCAGCATTTT. Translating it yields CASSARLTGLQPQHF.

At least ten counts were recorded for this clonotype. The chain couples TRBV7-9 to TRBJ1-1; D ambiguous. The CDR3 is 15 amino acids. The germline V gene encodes CDR1 SEHNR and CDR2 FQNEAQ (reference sequence). The germline V and J ends were trimmed by 5 bases and 0 bases, with 13 bases remaining between them. The CDR3 bases are TGTGCCAGCAGCCTAATAGCTACACTGAACACTGAAGCTTTCTTT. It encodes CASSLIATLNTEAFF.